This TCR beta chain emerged from a study of blood T cell repertoires in COVID-19. About the research overall: T cells, B-cell-depleted T cells, or PBMCs supplied cDNA or gDNA.

The CDR3 is made up of 15 amino acids. The V segment lost 6 bases and the J segment 6 bases; nucleotides outside the gene matches: 9. From germline, CDR1 is MNHEY and CDR2 SMNVEV (reference sequence). In the original workflow: Amplified reference gene primers provided the basis for estimating nucleated cell counts. The table came from immunoSEQ multiplex PCR; TCRdb's copy has only in-frame clones and leaves some out. The DNA gave D and trimming, while V, J and clone size come from that table. The sample lists some 170,000 clones, about 86% seen once, with approximately 18% in the top ten. Sequencing was done on a sample of peripheral blood. The V and J genes are TRBV27 and TRBJ2-7, with 12 bases that match TRBD1. The receptor's source is a woman of 80 years or more with acute or convalescent COVID-19. This CDR3 reads CASSFRDRGRREQYF. The CDR3, as DNA: TGTGCCAGCAGCTTCCGGGACAGGGGGCGTCGCGAGCAGTACTTC.